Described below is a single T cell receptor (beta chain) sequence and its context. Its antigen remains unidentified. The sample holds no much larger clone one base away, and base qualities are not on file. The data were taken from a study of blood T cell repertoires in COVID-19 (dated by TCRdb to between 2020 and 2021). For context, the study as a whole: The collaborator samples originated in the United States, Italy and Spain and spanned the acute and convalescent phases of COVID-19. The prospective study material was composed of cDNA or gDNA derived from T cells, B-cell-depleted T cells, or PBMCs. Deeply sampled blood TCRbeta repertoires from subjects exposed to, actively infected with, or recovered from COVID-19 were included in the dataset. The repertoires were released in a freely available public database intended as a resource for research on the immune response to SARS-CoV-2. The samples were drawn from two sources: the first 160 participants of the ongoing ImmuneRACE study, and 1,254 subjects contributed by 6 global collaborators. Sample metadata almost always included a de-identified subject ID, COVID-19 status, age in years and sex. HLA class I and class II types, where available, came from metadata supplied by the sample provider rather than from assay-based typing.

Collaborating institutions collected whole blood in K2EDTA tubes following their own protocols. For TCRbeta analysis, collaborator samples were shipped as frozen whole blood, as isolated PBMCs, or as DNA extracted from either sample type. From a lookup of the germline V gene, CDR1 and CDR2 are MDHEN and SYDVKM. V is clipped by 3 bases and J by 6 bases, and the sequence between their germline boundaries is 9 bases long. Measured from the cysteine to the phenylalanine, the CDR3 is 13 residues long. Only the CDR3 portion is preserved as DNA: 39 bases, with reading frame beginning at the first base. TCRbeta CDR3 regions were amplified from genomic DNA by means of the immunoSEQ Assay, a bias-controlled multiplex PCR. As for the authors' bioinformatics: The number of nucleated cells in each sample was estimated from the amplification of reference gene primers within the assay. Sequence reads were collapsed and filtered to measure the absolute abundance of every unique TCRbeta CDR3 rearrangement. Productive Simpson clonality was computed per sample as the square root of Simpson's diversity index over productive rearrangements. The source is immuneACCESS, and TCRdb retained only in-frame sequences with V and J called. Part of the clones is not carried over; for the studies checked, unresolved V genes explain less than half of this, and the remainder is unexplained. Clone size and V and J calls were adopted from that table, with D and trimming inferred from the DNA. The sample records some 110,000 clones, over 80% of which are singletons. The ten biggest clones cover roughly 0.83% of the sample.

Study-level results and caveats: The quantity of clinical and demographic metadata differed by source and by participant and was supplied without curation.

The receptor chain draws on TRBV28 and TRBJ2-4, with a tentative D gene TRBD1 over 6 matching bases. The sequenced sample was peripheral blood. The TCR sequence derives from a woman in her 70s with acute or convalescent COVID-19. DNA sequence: TGTGCCAGCAGTTTTCCGGACAGAAACATTCAGTACTTC. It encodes CASSFPDRNIQYF.